This passage covers 4 T cell receptor beta chains from one sample sequenced in a study of human T cells and chemical hapten exposure. The time point was: healthy volunteer bleed at 2 weeks. Unfractionated whole blood was the source of the extracted total RNA. TCRdb processed the RACE reads anew with MiXCR; each CDR3 protein has one entry. The profile shows 100,000 to 150,000 distinct CDR3 sequences, about 8.2% of them singletons. Input material: whole blood. The source is a male donor in good health. Some clones in this sample may be carry-over from other donors' samples.

This clonotype has just a few counts. V usage is TRBV12-5 and J usage is TRBJ1-1; D is unclear. V dropped 6 bases and J dropped 1 base, with 9 bases sitting between them. CDR3 length: 13 amino acids. Germline V lookup: CDR1 LGHNT, CDR2 FRNRAP. The CDR3 region has the DNA TGTGCTAGTGGCTCCGAGCCGAACACTGAAGCTTTCTTT. It encodes CASGSEPNTEAFF.

This clonotype came up a few times. The gene calls are TRBV7-9 and TRBJ1-4, with 9 bases matching TRBD1. The V segment lost 5 bases and the J segment 2 bases; nucleotides outside the gene matches: 9. CDR1 and CDR2 (germline): SEHNR, FQNEAQ (reference sequence). This CDR3 is 17 amino acids long. Here the CDR3 DNA reads TGTGCCAGCAGCCGACCGGGACAGGGATCCACTAATGAAAAACTGTTTTTT. Its translation is CASSRPGQGSTNEKLFF. The whole variable domain, remainder taken from reference TRBV7-9 and TRBJ1-4, is DTGVSQNPRHKITKRGQNVTFRCDPISEHNRLYWYRQTLGQGPEFLTYFQNEAQLEKSRLLSDRFSAERPKGSFSTLEIQRTEQGDSAMYLCASSRPGQGSTNEKLFFGSGTQLSVL.

This clonotype was recorded at least ten times. A junction boundary mismatches the germline segment, possibly from a read error. V and J are TRBV29-1 and TRBJ2-5, with 9 positions matching TRBD1. Looked up from germline, CDR1 is SQVTM and CDR2 is ANQGSEA. The CDR3 runs 14 residues. The chain's CDR3 is CSVEEGQGEETQYF. CDR3 sequence (DNA): TGCAGCGTAGAAGAGGGACAGGGAGAAGAGACCCAGTACTTC.

The CDR3 spells CASSLFLNTEAFF. The CDR3 DNA sequence: TGTGCCAGCAGTTTATTTCTAAACACTGAAGCTTTCTTT. The J gene is TRBJ1-1, the V gene TRBV27, with no clear D. The germline V gene has CDR1 MNHEY and CDR2 SMNVEV (reference sequence). The CDR3 length is 13 residues. V was trimmed by 1 base and J by 2 bases, leaving 5 bases between them.